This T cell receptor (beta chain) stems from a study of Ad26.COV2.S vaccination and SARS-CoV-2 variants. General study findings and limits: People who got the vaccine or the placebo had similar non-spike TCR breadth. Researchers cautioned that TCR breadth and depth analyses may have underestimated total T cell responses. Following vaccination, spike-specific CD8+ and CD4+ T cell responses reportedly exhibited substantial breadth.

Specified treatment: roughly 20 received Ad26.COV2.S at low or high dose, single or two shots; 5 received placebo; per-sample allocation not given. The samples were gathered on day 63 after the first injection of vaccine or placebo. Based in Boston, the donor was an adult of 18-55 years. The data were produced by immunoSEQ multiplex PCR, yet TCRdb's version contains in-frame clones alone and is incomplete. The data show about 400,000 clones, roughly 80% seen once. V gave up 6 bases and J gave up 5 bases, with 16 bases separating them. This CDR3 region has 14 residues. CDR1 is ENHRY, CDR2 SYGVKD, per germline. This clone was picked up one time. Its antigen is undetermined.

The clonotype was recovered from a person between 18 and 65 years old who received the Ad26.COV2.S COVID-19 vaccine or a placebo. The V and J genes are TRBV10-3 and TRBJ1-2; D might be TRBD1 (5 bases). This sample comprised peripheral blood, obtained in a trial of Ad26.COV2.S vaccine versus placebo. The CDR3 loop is CAISRQGVGYGYTF. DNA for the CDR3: TGTGCCATCAGCCGGCAGGGAGTCGGATATGGCTACACCTTC.